The 30 T cell receptor beta chains below all came from one sample that was sequenced in a study of identical twins. MiXCR, applied by TCRdb to the 5' RACE reads, yields one record per CDR3 protein. The sample consists of 400,000 to 500,000 distinct CDR3 sequences, 13% to 15% of them appearing once. The sample was also linked to a second study, of yellow fever vaccine responses in identical twins.

Sequencing was done on a sample of CD4+ T cells sorted from blood. The source is a woman aged 18-29 years in good health.

V is TRBV18 and J is TRBJ2-5; D is ambiguous. Per the germline V gene, CDR1 is KGHSH and CDR2 is LQKENI. V shed 3 bases and J shed 1 base, with 12 bases lying between them. CDR3 length: 15 residues. CDR3 in amino acids: CASSPQAGTQETQYF. CDR3 sequence (DNA): TGTGCCAGCTCACCCCAGGCCGGAACCCAAGAGACCCAGTACTTC.

The J gene is TRBJ1-1, the V gene TRBV5-4; D may be TRBD1 (5 bases). V lost 9 bases to trimming and J lost 1 base, with 10 bases between them. The CDR3 totals 12 residues. The V gene's germline CDR1 is SGHNT and CDR2 YYREEE (reference sequence). The CDR3 region is CATKQANTEAFF. For the CDR3, the DNA is TGTGCCACCAAACAGGCGAACACTGAAGCTTTCTTT.

There are many counts of this clonotype. The J gene is TRBJ2-2, the V gene TRBV28, with TRBD2 identical over 12 bases. The CDR3 covers 16 residues. Per the germline V gene, CDR1 is MDHEN and CDR2 is SYDVKM. V lost 7 bases to trimming and J lost 7 bases; unmatched junction nucleotides: 10. CDR3: CASTFTSGRRHGELFF. The CDR3 DNA sequence: TGTGCCAGCACCTTTACTAGCGGGAGGCGGCACGGGGAGCTGTTTTTT. The full variable domain, in which reference TRBV28 and TRBJ2-2 provide the parts outside the CDR3, is DVKVTQSSRYLVKRTGEKVFLECVQDMDHENMFWYRQDPGLGLRLIYFSYDVKMKEKGDIPEGYSVSREKKERFSLILESASTNQTSMYLCASTFTSGRRHGELFFGEGSRLTVL.

The chain is built from TRBV7-2 and TRBJ2-1, with D perhaps matching TRBD1 (6 bases). The ends were cut back, 0 bases at V and 5 bases at J, with 14 bases in the middle. Germline CDR1 reads SGHTA; CDR2 reads FQGNSA. The CDR3 spans 16 residues. DNA of the CDR3: TGTGCCAGCAGCTTAGCCGGGACATCGCTAAACAATGAGCAGTTCTTC. Translating gives CASSLAGTSLNNEQFF.

The table lists this clonotype with a few counts. This chain links TRBV5-5 with TRBJ2-7; possibly TRBD1 or TRBD2 for D (5 bases each). The CDR3 runs to 15 residues. Trimming shortened V by 4 bases and J by 2 bases, and 16 bases separated the two germline ends. Germline V gives CDR1 SGHKS, CDR2 YYEKEE (reference sequence). CDR3 DNA sequence: TGTGCCAGCAGCGTAACCGGGACCCAGGCCTACGAGCAGTACTTC. Translated, it gives CASSVTGTQAYEQYF.

This clonotype was seen only a few times. V and J are TRBV5-1 and TRBJ1-1; TRBD1 agrees at 8 bases. V lost 0 bases to trimming and J lost 7 bases; unmatched junction nucleotides: 8. Germline V gene lookup returns CDR1 SGHRS and CDR2 YFSETQ. This CDR3 has 15 residues. CDR3 coding DNA: TGCGCCAGCAGCTTGGGAGCGGGGACAGGCAATGAAGCTTTCTTT. Amino acid sequence: CASSLGAGTGNEAFF.

This clonotype has just a few counts. This rearrangement joins TRBV28 to TRBJ2-7, with D perhaps TRBD1 (6 bases). The CDR3 has 16 amino acids. Trimming left V 7 bases short and J 5 bases short, with 24 bases between. Per the germline V gene, CDR1 is MDHEN and CDR2 is SYDVKM. The CDR3 DNA sequence: TGTGCCAGCATCACTCAATTGGGGGCCCCGTGGGACGAGCAGTACTTC. The encoded protein is CASITQLGAPWDEQYF.

In its sample, this clonotype was seen many times. V is TRBV7-9 and J is TRBJ2-5; tentative D call: TRBD2 (6 bases). The CDR3 totals 14 residues. The V end was cut by 4 bases, the J end by 0 bases, with 9 bases between. Germline CDR1 reads SEHNR; CDR2 reads FQNEAQ (reference sequence). This chain's CDR3 is CASSSGGNQETQYF. The CDR3 DNA follows: TGTGCCAGCAGCTCTGGCGGGAACCAAGAGACCCAGTACTTC.

This clonotype was recorded a few times. The rearrangement links TRBV28 to TRBJ2-7; 9 bases fit TRBD1. Trimming cost V 1 base and J 6 bases; bases outside gene matches: 7. The CDR3 covers 15 residues. The germline gives CDR1 MDHEN, CDR2 SYDVKM. CDR3 loop: CASSLSGTGGLEQYF. Here the CDR3 DNA reads TGTGCCAGCAGTTTATCCGGTACAGGGGGCCTCGAGCAGTACTTC.

The chain employs TRBV27 and TRBJ2-3, with a weak D call TRBD1 (6 bases). The CDR3 totals 11 residues. Germline lookup yields CDR1 MNHEY and CDR2 SMNVEV (reference sequence). V gave up 5 bases and J gave up 14 bases, with 14 bases separating them. DNA for the CDR3: TGTGCCAGCAGTGATCGGGACAAACGGTATTTT. It is translated as CASSDRDKRYF.

The table lists this clonotype with a few counts. The chain has TRBV6-5 and TRBJ1-5; unclear D gene. The CDR3 has 16 residues. Germline loops: CDR1 MNHEY, CDR2 SVGAGI. Trimming stripped 0 bases from V and 4 bases from J, with 13 bases between. The CDR3: CASSYSGALGNQPQHF. CDR3 coding DNA: TGTGCCAGCAGTTACTCTGGTGCCCTTGGGAATCAGCCCCAGCATTTT.

This sequence joins TRBV3-1 and TRBJ2-4; TRBD2 is a possible D gene (6 bases). CDR1 LGHDT and CDR2 YNNKEL come from the germline V gene (reference sequence). The CDR3 has 17 residues. With 0 bases removed from V and 1 base from J, the gap between germline ends came to 13 bases. This CDR3 is CASSQEGLSGAKNIQYF. The CDR3 region has the DNA TGTGCCAGCAGCCAAGAAGGGTTGAGCGGGGCCAAAAACATTCAGTACTTC.

The V gene is TRBV18, the J gene TRBJ1-1; the D gene is possibly TRBD1 (6 bases). CDR1 is KGHSH, CDR2 LQKENI, per germline. This CDR3 is built from 14 residues. The V gene lost 3 bases and the J gene lost 4 bases, with 12 bases spanning the gap. CDR3 loop: CASSPLGQSTEAFF. CDR3 nucleotides: TGTGCCAGCTCACCGCTAGGACAGTCCACTGAAGCTTTCTTT.

This clonotype showed up just a few times. The chain combines TRBV20-1 with TRBJ1-5; TRBD1 is a possible D gene (5 bases). The germline gives CDR1 DFQATT, CDR2 SNEGSKA (reference sequence). CDR3 length: 16 residues. The V and J ends lost 0 bases and 0 bases respectively, with 12 bases between them. Here the CDR3 DNA reads TGCAGTGCTAGAGAAGGGGCGGGGTATAGCAATCAGCCCCAGCATTTT. Amino acids: CSAREGAGYSNQPQHF.

The chain uses TRBV4-2 and TRBJ2-6; TRBD1 aligns across 7 bases. Germline V gene lookup returns CDR1 LGHNA and CDR2 YNFKEQ. V dropped 1 base and J dropped 3; count of bases not matched to a gene: 12. The length of the CDR3 is 19 residues. The CDR3 reads CASSQGSHRGVGGANVLTF. CDR3 bases: TGTGCCAGCAGCCAAGGGTCGCACAGGGGTGTTGGTGGGGCCAACGTCCTGACTTTC.

This clonotype was picked up many times. The V and J genes are TRBV5-6 and TRBJ1-1, with D uncertain. Between the trimmed V and J ends, which lost 1 base and 2 bases, there was a span of 12 bases. The CDR3 spans 15 residues. Germline CDR1 and CDR2: SGHDT and YYEEEE. The CDR3 region is CASSLISLDNTEAFF. The CDR3 bases are TGTGCCAGCAGCTTGATTTCGCTGGACAACACTGAAGCTTTCTTT.

This clonotype was detected a few times. The chain recombines TRBV29-1 with TRBJ2-7, with 11 bases fitting TRBD1. The CDR3 has 17 amino acids. Germline V lookup: CDR1 SQVTM, CDR2 ANQGSEA. V was clipped by 6 bases and J by 0 bases; unmatched bases: 13. The CDR3 reads CSVAQDRGPSSSYEQYF. CDR3 in DNA: TGCAGCGTCGCCCAGGACAGGGGGCCTAGTAGCTCCTACGAGCAGTACTTC.

The V call is TRBV12-3 or TRBV12-4, the J call TRBJ2-3, with 8 bases fitting TRBD1. V shed 11 bases and J 0 bases; nucleotides not matched to a gene: 22. The CDR3 has 19 residues. The CDR3 protein is CAFSFRGRGLSPSTDTQYF. DNA for the CDR3: TGTGCCTTCAGTTTCCGGGGCAGGGGGCTATCGCCTAGCACAGATACGCAGTATTTT.

The V and J genes are TRBV3-1 and TRBJ2-7, with 7 bases identical to TRBD2. After removal of 4 bases from V and 3 bases from J, the junction contained 9 bases not matched to a gene. This CDR3 has 15 residues. Per the germline V gene, CDR1 is LGHDT and CDR2 is YNNKEL (reference sequence). Here the CDR3 DNA reads TGTGCCAGCAGCCCAAGGCAGCGGGGTTTCTACGAGCAGTACTTC. This translates into CASSPRQRGFYEQYF.

CDR3 coding DNA: TGTGCCATCAGTGGGGGGACCGACAGTGAGCAGTACTTC. It specifies CAISGGTDSEQYF. The chain recombines TRBV10-3 with TRBJ2-7; D may match TRBD1 or TRBD2 (5 bases each). V lost 4 bases to trimming and J lost 7 bases, with 14 bases between them. This CDR3 region has 13 residues. In germline, CDR1 is ENHRY, CDR2 SYGVKD.

This clonotype came up a few times. This sequence joins TRBV27 and TRBJ2-1; D is unclear. Germline assignment: CDR1 MNHEY and CDR2 SMNVEV (reference sequence). This CDR3 has 13 residues. V lost 10 bases to trimming and J lost 5 bases, with 15 bases between them. The CDR3 reads CATKGPNNNEQFF. The DNA of the CDR3 is TGTGCCACCAAGGGTCCGAATAACAATGAGCAGTTCTTC.

This clonotype has a handful of counts. V and J are TRBV12-3 or TRBV12-4 and TRBJ1-1; tentative D call: TRBD1 (6 bases). CDR3 size: 15 residues. V dropped 6 bases and J dropped 1 base, with 15 bases sitting between them. The CDR3 region is CASSPAGGPNTEAFF. For the CDR3, the DNA is TGTGCCAGCAGCCCCGCGGGGGGGCCGAACACTGAAGCTTTCTTT.

The rearrangement uses TRBV20-1 and TRBJ2-3, with a tentative D call TRBD1 (6 bases). The CDR3 loop spans 14 amino acids. V lost 4 bases and J 2 bases, leaving 13 bases between the germline ends. The germline V gene has CDR1 DFQATT and CDR2 SNEGSKA (reference sequence). For the CDR3, the DNA is TGCAGTGCTACCCAGGGGTTGGCCACAGATACGCAGTATTTT. Its protein product is CSATQGLATDTQYF.

This clonotype has more than one count but fewer than ten. This chain uses TRBV4-1 with TRBJ2-3, with no clear D. Trimming cost V 1 base and J 6 bases, with 8 bases left between them. The CDR3 consists of 13 residues. CDR1 is MGHRA and CDR2 is YSYEKL in the germline V gene. The CDR3, as DNA: TGCGCCAGCAGCCAAGCCGGATGGGATACGCAGTATTTT. This gives the protein CASSQAGWDTQYF.

In this sample, this clonotype turned up many times. The chain joins TRBV5-1 to TRBJ1-1; D is possibly TRBD1 (6 bases). The CDR3 sequence is 14 residues long. The germline CDR1 and CDR2 sequences are SGHRS and YFSETQ. Trimming stripped 0 bases from V and 1 base from J, with 7 bases between. The CDR3, as DNA: TGCGCCAGCAGCTTGGGGACAGCGAACACTGAAGCTTTCTTT. Protein product: CASSLGTANTEAFF.

The chain recombines TRBV21-1 with TRBJ1-5. TRBV21-1 is an annotated pseudogene. The CDR3 loop spans 15 amino acids. In nucleotides, the CDR3 is TGTGCCAGCAGCTCCCACTCATATAGCAATCAGCCCCAGCATTTT. This gives the protein CASSSHSYSNQPQHF.

This clonotype was picked up many times. The chain combines TRBV10-1 with TRBJ1-1, with D perhaps matching TRBD1 (5 bases). Germline CDR1 and CDR2: WNHNN and SYGVQD (reference sequence). This CDR3 has 15 amino acids. V lost 3 bases, J lost 5 bases, and 16 bases lay in between. As DNA, the CDR3 is TGCGCCAGCAGTGATGATTCGTTGGGGCGAACTGAAGCTTTCTTT. Encoded protein: CASSDDSLGRTEAFF.

The chain combines TRBV29-1 with TRBJ2-3; the D gene could be TRBD1 or TRBD2 (5 bases each). The ends were cut back, 1 base at V and 2 bases at J, with 13 bases in the middle. CDR1 is SQVTM and CDR2 is ANQGSEA in the germline V gene. The CDR3 runs 15 residues. CDR3 nucleotide sequence: TGCAGCGTTGAAGGACAGCGGAATCCCACAGATACGCAGTATTTT. Its protein is CSVEGQRNPTDTQYF.

V and J are TRBV28 and TRBJ2-1; 11 bases fit TRBD2. The V segment lost 7 bases and the J segment 6 bases; nucleotides outside the gene matches: 5. Germline V gene lookup returns CDR1 MDHEN and CDR2 SYDVKM. The CDR3 extends over 14 amino acids. The CDR3 sequence is CASTVAGGSNEQFF. CDR3 in DNA: TGTGCCAGCACGGTAGCGGGAGGGTCCAATGAGCAGTTCTTC.

J is TRBJ2-2 and V is TRBV6-1; D is unresolved. V gave up 6 bases and J gave up 3 bases, with 17 bases separating them. Germline V gene lookup returns CDR1 MNHNS and CDR2 SASEGT. CDR3 size: 16 residues. The CDR3 loop is CASSDWFGVDTGELFF. The CDR3 DNA reads TGTGCCAGCAGCGATTGGTTTGGGGTCGACACCGGGGAGCTGTTTTTT.